The 27 T cell receptor beta chains in this list originate from one sample, sequenced in a study of beta chain features in type 1 diabetes. All of the isolated RNA was reverse transcribed, so expressed TCRB transcripts were sequenced. Data came from immunoSEQ multiplex PCR; TCRdb stores just in-frame clones and leaves some out. In the table there are approximately 40,000 clones, 50% of which are singletons. Material: stem cell memory CD4+ T cells from blood. The source is a woman in her twenties or thirties in good health.

This chain connects TRBV5-1 to TRBJ2-2; 9 bases agree with TRBD1. This CDR3 has 13 amino acids. The V gene's germline CDR1 is SGHRS and CDR2 YFSETQ. The J segment lost 4 bases and the V segment lost 7 bases, leaving 2 bases of the junction unmatched. For the CDR3, the DNA is TGCGCCAGCGGACAGGGGACCACCGGGGAGCTGTTTTTT. Its protein is CASGQGTTGELFF.

This sequence joins TRBV5-1 and TRBJ2-1; D ambiguous. The CDR3 contains 15 residues. Trimming stripped 2 bases from V and 3 bases from J, with 12 bases between. Germline CDR1 is SGHRS and CDR2 is YFSETQ. This chain's CDR3 is CASSLVAEDYNEQFF. CDR3 DNA sequence: TGCGCCAGCAGCTTAGTCGCAGAGGACTACAATGAGCAGTTCTTC.

The V gene is TRBV4-3, the J gene TRBJ1-2; a weak D match, TRBD1 (6 bases). The CDR3 runs to 16 residues. Germline loops: CDR1 LGHNA, CDR2 YSLEER. V was clipped by 0 bases and J by 0 bases, with 11 bases between them. CDR3 in DNA: TGCGCCAGCAGCCAAGAGGGGGCCCAGACTAACTATGGCTACACCTTC. Translating gives CASSQEGAQTNYGYTF.

This clone was picked up a small number of times. The chain has TRBV7-2 and TRBJ2-1; 11 positions agree with TRBD2. The germline gives CDR1 SGHTA, CDR2 FQGNSA. Trimming at V came to 4 bases and at J to 10 bases, leaving 9 bases not matched to a gene. The CDR3 spans 15 residues. The CDR3: CASSYPGLADGEQFF. The CDR3 bases are TGTGCCAGCAGCTACCCGGGACTAGCGGATGGGGAGCAGTTCTTC.

The chain carries TRBV5-1 and TRBJ1-2, with 7 bases matching TRBD1. Losses at the gene ends were 4 bases for V and 7 bases for J; bases not matched to a gene: 13. The CDR3 is made up of 15 amino acids. Germline assignment: CDR1 SGHRS and CDR2 YFSETQ. The CDR3 here is CASSPTGDRSGGYTF. In DNA, the CDR3 is TGCGCCAGCAGCCCCACAGGGGACCGGTCTGGTGGCTACACCTTC. Full variable domain (rest looked up from reference TRBV5-1 and TRBJ1-2): KAGVTQTPRYLIKTRGQQVTLSCSPISGHRSVSWYQQTPGQGLQFLFEYFSETQRNKGNFPGRFSGRQFSNSRSEMNVSTLELGDSALYLCASSPTGDRSGGYTFGSGTRLTVV.

The table lists this clone with many counts. This chain uses TRBV7-2 with TRBJ2-4, with TRBD1 matching 7 bases. Germline lookup yields CDR1 SGHTA and CDR2 FQGNSA. V was clipped by 6 bases and J by 8 bases; unmatched bases: 19. The CDR3 has 17 residues. CDR3 in DNA: TGTGCCAGCAGTGAGGACAGGCCTATTACGACAAGGGACATTCAGTACTTC. Translation: CASSEDRPITTRDIQYF.

This clone turned up a few times. The rearrangement joins TRBV11-2 to TRBJ2-3, with D possibly matching TRBD2 (5 bases). The V end was cut by 5 bases, the J end by 5 bases, with 8 bases between. CDR1 and CDR2 from the germline V gene are SGHAT and FQNNGV. This CDR3 region has 12 residues. CDR3 region: CASSREGDTQYF. In DNA form, the CDR3 reads TGTGCCAGCAGCCGCGAGGGAGATACGCAGTATTTT. The variable domain in full, completed from reference TRBV11-2 and TRBJ2-3, reads EAGVAQSPRYKIIEKRQSVAFWCNPISGHATLYWYQQILGQGPKLLIQFQNNGVVDDSQLPKDRFSAERLKGVDSTLKIQPAKLEDSAVYLCASSREGDTQYFGPGTRLTVL.

This chain links TRBV18 with TRBJ2-5; possibly TRBD2 for D (5 bases). This CDR3 region has 14 residues. The ends were cut back, 4 bases at V and 5 bases at J, with 14 bases in the middle. Germline assignment: CDR1 KGHSH and CDR2 LQKENI. The CDR3 reads CASSRSGPGETQYF. The CDR3, as DNA: TGTGCCAGCTCACGAAGTGGGCCGGGGGAGACCCAGTACTTC.

This sequence joins TRBV2 and TRBJ2-5, with TRBD2 identical over 7 bases. J was trimmed by 5 bases and V by 4 bases; bases with no gene match: 4. The V gene's germline CDR1 is SNHLY and CDR2 FYNNEI. The CDR3 totals 13 residues. The CDR3 nucleotides are TGTGCCAGCAGTGTCCGGGGGGTCGAGACCCAGTACTTC. The encoded protein is CASSVRGVETQYF. Drawing the rest from reference TRBV2 and TRBJ2-5, the complete variable domain is EPEVTQTPSHQVTQMGQEVILRCVPISNHLYFYWYRQILGQKVEFLVSFYNNEISEKSEIFDDQFSVERPDGSNFTLKIRSTKLEDSAMYFCASSVRGVETQYFGPGTRLLVL.

This clone was detected only a few times. The gene calls are TRBV7-9 and TRBJ2-4; 12 bases agree with TRBD1. Trimming took 5 bases from V and 7 from J; bases not matched to a gene: 6. Looked up from germline, CDR1 is SEHNR and CDR2 is FQNEAQ (reference sequence). The CDR3 loop spans 15 amino acids. In DNA, the CDR3 is TGTGCCAGCAGCACCTCGGGACAGGGGGCGAACATTCAGTACTTC. It translates to CASSTSGQGANIQYF.

This clone showed up just a few times. V gene TRBV29-1 combines with J gene TRBJ2-5, with D perhaps TRBD1 (6 bases). Germline-derived CDR1 and CDR2 are SQVTM and ANQGSEA. The CDR3 consists of 15 residues. V dropped 5 bases and J dropped 5 bases, with 21 bases sitting between them. The CDR3 sequence is CSVRPGTRAVETQYF. Here the CDR3 DNA reads TGCAGCGTTAGGCCCGGGACAAGGGCAGTGGAGACCCAGTACTTC.

In its sample, this clone was seen a few times. The V call is TRBV28, the J call TRBJ2-6; the match to TRBD1 covers 8 bases. The CDR3 length is 17 residues. Germline-derived CDR1 and CDR2 are MDHEN and SYDVKM. After removal of 5 bases from V and 0 bases from J, the junction contained 6 bases not matched to a gene. This chain's CDR3 is CASSPRTGYSGANVLTF. CDR3 nucleotides: TGTGCCAGCAGTCCTCGGACAGGGTACTCTGGGGCCAACGTCCTGACTTTC.

The chain employs TRBV5-1 and TRBJ2-1; a weak D match, TRBD1 (6 bases). CDR1 and CDR2 (germline): SGHRS, YFSETQ. CDR3 length: 13 residues. V lost 4 bases to trimming and J lost 9 bases, with 14 bases between them. CDR3 region: CASSAGQSGEQFF. Here the CDR3 DNA reads TGCGCCAGCAGCGCCGGACAGTCGGGTGAGCAGTTCTTC.

In regard to this clone: The junction differs from germline at one of its ends, possibly a read error. This sequence joins TRBV7-3 and TRBJ2-3; 8 nucleotides line up with TRBD2. Germline CDR1 reads SGHTA; CDR2 reads FQGTGA. The CDR3 covers 14 residues. The CDR3 reads CASNLSGSGDTQYF. DNA for the CDR3: TGTGCCAGCAACTTAAGCGGGAGCGGGGATACGCAGTATTTT. The entire variable domain, with the rest obtained from reference TRBV7-3 and TRBJ2-3, is as follows: GAGVSQTPSNKVTEKGKYVELRCDPISGHTALYWYRQSLGQGPEFLIYFQGTGAADDSGLPNDRFFAVRPEGSVSTLKIQRTERGDSAVYLCASNLSGSGDTQYFGPGTRLTVL.

The V call is TRBV5-5, the J call TRBJ1-1, with unresolved D. V was cut by 2 bases and J by 7 bases, with 9 bases left in between. The CDR3 is made up of 12 amino acids. CDR1 SGHKS and CDR2 YYEKEE come from the germline V gene (reference sequence). CDR3 sequence: CASSFWPDEAFF. The CDR3 DNA reads as TGTGCCAGCAGCTTTTGGCCAGATGAAGCTTTCTTT.

This clone was seen a single time. This chain joins TRBV30 and TRBJ2-1; no reliable D call. This CDR3 has 15 residues. Germline CDR1 GTSNPN, CDR2 SVGIG (reference sequence). Trimming shortened V by 0 bases and J by 8 bases, and 17 bases separated the two germline ends. CDR3 sequence reads: CAWSVLQTYIDEQFF. The CDR3 DNA reads as TGTGCCTGGAGTGTACTTCAGACATACATCGATGAGCAGTTCTTC.

The V gene is TRBV14, the J gene TRBJ1-1; D is possibly TRBD1 (6 bases). Trimming removed 9 bases from V and 1 base from J, with 18 bases in between. Per germline, CDR1 SGHDN and CDR2 FVKESK. The CDR3 contains 15 residues. In nucleotides, the CDR3 is TGTGCCAGTCGGGCAAAACAGGGACCGAACACTGAAGCTTTCTTT. It specifies CASRAKQGPNTEAFF.

The J gene is TRBJ2-1, the V gene TRBV10-3; D might be TRBD2 (6 bases). Trimming took off 6 bases at V and 13 bases at J, with 19 bases between the two ends. CDR1 and CDR2 (germline): ENHRY, SYGVKD. This CDR3 spans 13 amino acids. CDR3 in amino acids: CAISVLGGPSQFF. CDR3 DNA sequence: TGTGCCATCAGCGTCTTGGGGGGACCATCACAGTTCTTC.

This clone appeared a few times. The chain joins TRBV7-8 to TRBJ2-7, with a weak D call TRBD2 (5 bases). The germline CDR1 and CDR2 sequences are SGHVS and FQNEAQ. The CDR3 has 14 residues. Deletions cut 5 bases from V and 1 base from J, with 12 bases between. The CDR3 sequence is CASSPRTGSYEQYF. CDR3 DNA: TGTGCCAGCAGCCCCCGAACGGGGTCCTACGAGCAGTACTTC.

The chain joins TRBV5-4 to TRBJ2-2; D is possibly TRBD2 (5 bases). The V gene's germline CDR1 is SGHNT and CDR2 YYREEE (reference sequence). V was shortened by 7 bases and J by 4 bases, with 17 bases between the two germline ends. There are 15 residues in the CDR3. In nucleotides, the CDR3 is TGTGCCAGCCGCCCGGGCCTAGAGGGCACCGGGGAGCTGTTTTTT. It encodes CASRPGLEGTGELFF.

This clone was counted a few times. This chain connects TRBV7-6 to TRBJ2-1, with D possibly TRBD2 on 6 matching bases. V was shortened by 5 bases and J by 0 bases, with 11 bases between the two germline ends. The CDR3 loop spans 15 amino acids. The germline CDR1 and CDR2 sequences are SGHVS and FNYEAQ. CDR3 nucleotides: TGTGCCAGCAGCCCCTACGGGGGCTCCTACAATGAGCAGTTCTTC. Its protein is CASSPYGGSYNEQFF. The full variable domain, in which reference TRBV7-6 and TRBJ2-1 provide the parts outside the CDR3, is GAGVSQSPRYKVTKRGQDVALRCDPISGHVSLYWYRQALGQGPEFLTYFNYEAQQDKSGLPNDRFSAERPEGSISTLTIQRTEQRDSAMYRCASSPYGGSYNEQFFGPGTRLTVL.

The gene calls are TRBV28 and TRBJ2-3; D remains unclear. CDR3 size: 14 residues. Germline V lookup: CDR1 MDHEN, CDR2 SYDVKM. Deletions cut 3 bases from V and 2 bases from J, with 9 bases between. This chain's CDR3 is CASSLKQFTDTQYF. The DNA for the CDR3 is TGTGCCAGCAGTTTGAAACAATTCACAGATACGCAGTATTTT.

With regard to this clone: The missing conserved phenylalanine or tryptophan at the end of this CDR3 makes a read error likely. This chain joins TRBV7-9 and TRBJ2-3, with D possibly being TRBD2 (7 bases). V was pared by 5 bases and J by 3 bases, with 15 bases between. This CDR3 is built from 15 residues. Germline V gene lookup returns CDR1 SEHNR and CDR2 FQNEAQ (reference sequence). The CDR3 reads CASSPPGGLTDTQYS. The CDR3 coding sequence is TGTGCCAGCAGCCCGCCCGGGGGGCTGACAGATACGCAGTATTCT.

This chain joins TRBV19 and TRBJ2-3; TRBD1 aligns across 7 bases. The trim removed 3 bases at V and 10 bases at J, leaving 4 bases unmatched. In germline, CDR1 is LNHDA, CDR2 SQIVND (reference sequence). The CDR3 totals 12 residues. The CDR3, as DNA: TGTGCCAGTAGTATCTACAGGGGAGCGCAGTATTTT. Translating gives CASSIYRGAQYF.

This clone was seen only once. V and J are TRBV10-3 and TRBJ2-1, with 9 positions matching TRBD2. The V segment lost 7 bases and the J segment 2 bases; nucleotides outside the gene matches: 6. Per germline, CDR1 ENHRY and CDR2 SYGVKD. The CDR3 consists of 15 residues. Here the CDR3 DNA reads TGTGCCATCAAGTGGACTAGCGTTACCTACAATGAGCAGTTCTTC. Its translation: CAIKWTSVTYNEQFF.

The CDR3 DNA is TGTGCCAGCAGCTTAGGGCAGGGGGCGGCATACTATGGCTACACCTTC. Translated, it gives CASSLGQGAAYYGYTF. The chain joins TRBV7-6 to TRBJ1-2; the match to TRBD1 covers 8 bases. V shed 1 base, J shed 3 bases, and the junction held 7 bases outside the gene matches. The germline V gene encodes CDR1 SGHVS and CDR2 FNYEAQ. There are 16 residues in the CDR3.

This chain joins TRBV6-1 and TRBJ2-5, with D tentatively TRBD1 (5 bases). Germline lookup yields CDR1 MNHNS and CDR2 SASEGT. This CDR3 spans 14 amino acids. Trimming removed 7 bases at V and 1 base at J, with 13 bases between. As DNA, the CDR3 is TGTGCCAGCAAATCGCGACAGCTCCAAGAGACCCAGTACTTC. Amino acid sequence: CASKSRQLQETQYF.